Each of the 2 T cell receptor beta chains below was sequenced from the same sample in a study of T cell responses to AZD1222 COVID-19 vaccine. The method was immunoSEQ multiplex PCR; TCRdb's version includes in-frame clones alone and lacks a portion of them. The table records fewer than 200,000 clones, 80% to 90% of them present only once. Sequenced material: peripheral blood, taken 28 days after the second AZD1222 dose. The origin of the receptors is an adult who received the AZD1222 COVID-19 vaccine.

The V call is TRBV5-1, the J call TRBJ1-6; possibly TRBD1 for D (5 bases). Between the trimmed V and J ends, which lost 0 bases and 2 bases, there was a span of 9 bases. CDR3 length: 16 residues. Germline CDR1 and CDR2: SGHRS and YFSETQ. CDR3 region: CASSLGTNPYNSPLHF. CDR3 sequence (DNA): TGCGCCAGCAGCTTGGGGACAAATCCCTATAATTCACCCCTCCACTTT.

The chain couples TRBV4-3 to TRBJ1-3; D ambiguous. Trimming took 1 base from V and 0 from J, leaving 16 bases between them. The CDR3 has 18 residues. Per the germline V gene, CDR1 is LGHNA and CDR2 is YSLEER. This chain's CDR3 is CASSQVGSSAFSGNTIYF. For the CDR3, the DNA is TGCGCCAGCAGCCAAGTTGGCAGCTCCGCTTTCTCTGGAAACACCATATATTTT.